This T cell receptor beta chain was found in a study of identifying expanded T cells in peripheral blood (dated by TCRdb to about 2019). About the study as a whole: Separate aliquots of the same genomic DNA pool were sequenced to produce technical replicates, and four replicates were compared in pairs. What the study reported, not specific to this receptor: Approximately 1.1 differentially abundant clones were flagged by the binomial model between technical replicates, whereas about 16 and 19 were flagged over around two weeks and four weeks, respectively. The authors expected that over much longer intervals, such as months to years, biological variance in healthy repertoires might increase even further. The beta-binomial model significantly reduced the number of clones called differentially abundant and the false-positive rate across all healthy-donor time intervals. For all healthy donors, the variance in clone template counts between two-week samples rose significantly as total template count increased.

V is pared back by 1 base and J by 0 bases, with 13 bases lying between the germline termini. CDR1 SGHDT and CDR2 YYEEEE were looked up in the germline V gene. Its CDR3 holds 17 amino acids, cysteine through phenylalanine. The sequence is cut down to CDR3 DNA, 51 bases in frame from base 1. Points on this clone: Which antigen it targets is not known. No base quality information exists; no much larger clone differs at one position.

During the collection period, no immune events, such as infections, were documented for the healthy donors. Blood repertoires from healthy donors were used as a training cohort for calibrating time-dependent variance in a beta-binomial model of differential abundance of T-cell clones. There were roughly 10 healthy donors in the training cohort, of whom 3 were female and 7 were male. The donors were between about 29 and 64 years old, with an average age of approximately 45 years. Whole blood, obtained from a commercial supplier, was collected from each healthy donor at three time points spaced roughly 14 days apart. For immunosequencing, genomic DNA was extracted from whole blood that had not been sorted. TCRbeta CDR3 regions were profiled by bias-controlled multiplex PCR amplification of genomic DNA with the immunoSEQ Assay. In the source study's methods: The absolute abundance of each unique TCRbeta CDR3 region was quantified after sequences were collapsed and filtered. Differential abundance was tested with two models: a binomial (Fisher-equivalent) model and a beta-binomial model that adds time-dependent variance fitted from healthy donors. Clones with fewer than 5 combined templates were removed, and differential abundance was called for clones with a Benjamini-Hochberg FDR below 0.01. Beta-binomial variance was modeled as a function of total template count across the two samples using the form v = (b*log(k)+a)^2. As stored in TCRdb, this immuneACCESS dataset retains in-frame rearrangements with V and J assigned. A fraction of the clones does not appear; measured against another copy, unresolved V genes explain less than half of the discrepancy, and the remainder lacks a known reason. That table furnishes V, J and clone size, whereas the DNA furnished D and trimming. Across this sample there are tens of thousands of clones, with under 85% seen only once. The ten largest clones add up to 19% of the sample.

The sequence derives from a person aged 18 to 75 in good health. Recombination connected TRBV5-6 to TRBJ1-4; the D segment cannot be called with confidence. Sequencing input: blood. CDR3 sequence: CASSLKAGSTTNEKLFF. The sequenced DNA is TGTGCCAGCAGCTTGAAAGCAGGATCAACAACTAATGAAAAACTGTTTTTT.